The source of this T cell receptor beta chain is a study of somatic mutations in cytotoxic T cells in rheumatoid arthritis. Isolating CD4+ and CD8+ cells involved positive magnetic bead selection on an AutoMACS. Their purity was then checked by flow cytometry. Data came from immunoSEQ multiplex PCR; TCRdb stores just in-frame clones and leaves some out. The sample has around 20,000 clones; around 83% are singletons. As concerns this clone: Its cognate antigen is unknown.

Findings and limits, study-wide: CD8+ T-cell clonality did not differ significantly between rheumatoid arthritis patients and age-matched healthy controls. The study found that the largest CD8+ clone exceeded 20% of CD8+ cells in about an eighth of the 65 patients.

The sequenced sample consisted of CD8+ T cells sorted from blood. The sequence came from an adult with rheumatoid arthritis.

In nucleotides, the CDR3 is TGTGCCAGCAGCTTGGCCGACAGGGTGGGGGAGACCCAGTACTTC. Its protein is CASSLADRVGETQYF. The rearrangement links TRBV5-4 to TRBJ2-5; the match to TRBD1 covers 7 bases. Germline lookup yields CDR1 SGHNT and CDR2 YYREEE (reference sequence). CDR3 length: 15 amino acids. Unmatched junction bases numbered 7, after V lost 0 bases and J lost 5 bases.